These 21 T cell receptor beta chains share one sample of origin, sequenced in a study of T-cell reconstitution after alpha-beta-depleted transplantation in children. Preparing the TCRbeta library involved the use of unique molecular identifiers. Via MiXCR, TCRdb re-called the PCR reads, giving one row per CDR3 protein. The sample has around 960,000 distinct CDR3 sequences, about 30% seen once. Sample: PBMCs, mostly from graft donor cells, taken 360 days after TCRalphabeta/CD19-depleted stem cell transplant. Receptors were obtained from a boy in the first two years of life who had a stem cell transplant for SCID, so the T cells may come from the graft donor.

Regarding this clonotype: Sequence at one end of the junction differs from germline and may be a read error. The chain couples TRBV3-1 to TRBJ1-4; 7 bases are a match to TRBD1. From germline, CDR1 is LGHDT and CDR2 YNNKEL (reference sequence). The CDR3 spans 17 residues. The CDR3, as DNA: TGTGCCACCAGCCACTACTCTACAGGGGCCACTAATGAAAAACTGTTTTTT. It yields the protein CATSHYSTGATNEKLFF.

This clonotype was recorded a few times. The chain recombines TRBV2 with TRBJ2-5; D possibly uses TRBD1 or TRBD2 (5 bases each). From germline, CDR1 is SNHLY and CDR2 FYNNEI. With 2 bases removed from V and 1 base from J, the gap between germline ends came to 11 bases. This CDR3 region has 15 residues. The CDR3 DNA follows: TGTGCCAGCAGTGAACGTCGGGGACGCCAAGAGACCCAGTACTTC. Translated: CASSERRGRQETQYF. Full variable domain (rest looked up from reference TRBV2 and TRBJ2-5): EPEVTQTPSHQVTQMGQEVILRCVPISNHLYFYWYRQILGQKVEFLVSFYNNEISEKSEIFDDQFSVERPDGSNFTLKIRSTKLEDSAMYFCASSERRGRQETQYFGPGTRLLVL.

The genes are TRBV12-3 or TRBV12-4 and TRBJ1-1; unclear D gene. Deletions cut 0 bases from V and 11 bases from J, with 19 bases between. The CDR3 spans 15 residues. This chain's CDR3 is CASSLALPESYGAFF. The CDR3 DNA reads TGTGCCAGCAGTTTAGCGCTGCCAGAGTCGTACGGGGCTTTCTTT.

The chain employs TRBV7-9 and TRBJ1-4, with D perhaps TRBD1 (5 bases). Germline CDR1 SEHNR, CDR2 FQNEAQ (reference sequence). The germline V and J ends were trimmed by 3 bases and 6 bases, with 11 bases remaining between them. This CDR3 contains 14 residues. The CDR3 DNA reads as TGTGCCAGCAGCTTCGTGGGGCTGGATGAAAAACTGTTTTTT. This gives the protein CASSFVGLDEKLFF.

This clonotype has a handful of counts. This chain links TRBV10-3 with TRBJ2-3; D is undetermined. V lost 2 bases and J 7 bases, leaving 10 bases between the germline ends. Germline CDR1 reads ENHRY; CDR2 reads SYGVKD. The CDR3 is 13 amino acids. CDR3 DNA sequence: TGTGCCATCAGTGAGGAAAGGCAGAATACGCAGTATTTT. It encodes CAISEERQNTQYF.

This clonotype was recorded a few times. This chain joins TRBV4-2 and TRBJ1-1, with 11 bases matching TRBD1. The V and J ends lost 2 bases and 4 bases, in that order; junction bases with no gene match: 6. Per germline, CDR1 LGHNA and CDR2 YNFKEQ. CDR3 length equals 16 residues. Written as DNA, the CDR3 is TGTGCCAGCAGCCAACGGACAGGGGGCGGATCCACTGAAGCTTTCTTT. Its translation is CASSQRTGGGSTEAFF.

This clonotype has more than one count but fewer than ten. V gene TRBV12-3 or TRBV12-4 combines with J gene TRBJ2-1, with D perhaps given as TRBD1 or TRBD2 (6 bases each). There are 16 residues in the CDR3. Trimming removed 5 bases at V and 5 bases at J, with 19 bases between. CDR3 coding DNA: TGTGCCAGCAGTCCCCCGGTCGGGGGCAGGAACAATGAGCAGTTCTTC. This translates into CASSPPVGGRNNEQFF.

The V and J genes are TRBV6-1 and TRBJ1-2, with TRBD1 matching 10 bases. The germline V gene has CDR1 MNHNS and CDR2 SASEGT. Trimming took 6 bases from V and 7 from J; bases not matched to a gene: 5. The CDR3 consists of 13 residues. The CDR3 region has the DNA TGTGCCAGCAGCCGCGACAGGGGGCTTGGCTACACCTTC. Protein sequence: CASSRDRGLGYTF.

The V call is TRBV4-3, the J call TRBJ1-3; D is unclear. Trimming took 0 bases from V and 0 from J, leaving 3 bases between them. Germline CDR1 LGHNA, CDR2 YSLEER. The CDR3 consists of 14 residues. In DNA, the CDR3 is TGCGCCAGCAGCCAAGATCCCTCTGGAAACACCATATATTTT. Translation: CASSQDPSGNTIYF.

This clonotype came up many times. This chain connects TRBV5-1 to TRBJ2-7, with D uncertain. Deletions cut 0 bases from V and 2 bases from J, with 6 bases between. Germline V gene data show CDR1 as SGHRS and CDR2 as YFSETQ. The length of the CDR3 is 13 residues. CDR3 in DNA: TGCGCCAGCAGCTTGGACGGAGCCTACGAGCAGTACTTC. Its translation: CASSLDGAYEQYF.

This clonotype was picked up a small number of times. The rearrangement joins TRBV28 to TRBJ2-1; tentatively, D is TRBD1 (6 bases). The CDR3 consists of 12 residues. Germline V CDR1 and CDR2: MDHEN, SYDVKM. Between the trimmed V and J ends, which lost 5 bases and 8 bases, there was a span of 10 bases. The CDR3 bases are TGTGCCAGCAGTCGGGACATCCATGAGCAGTTCTTC. The encoded protein is CASSRDIHEQFF.

J is TRBJ2-1 and V is TRBV5-1, with TRBD2 as a possible D gene (6 bases). The V gene lost 4 bases and the J gene lost 0 bases, with 17 bases spanning the gap. The germline CDR1 and CDR2 sequences are SGHRS and YFSETQ. This CDR3 contains 17 residues. The CDR3 DNA reads as TGCGCCAGCAGCCCAACAGCGGGTTGGAGCTCCTACAATGAGCAGTTCTTC. It yields the protein CASSPTAGWSSYNEQFF.

The chain combines TRBV20-1 with TRBJ1-2, with TRBD1 as a possible D gene (6 bases). From germline, CDR1 is DFQATT and CDR2 SNEGSKA (reference sequence). V lost 5 bases, J lost 8 bases, and 21 bases lay in between. The CDR3 has 14 amino acids. The CDR3 coding sequence is TGCAGTGCTGCACACCCCTCCGGGGGCGGGGGCTACACCTTC. Its protein product is CSAAHPSGGGGYTF.

The chain has TRBV6-2 or TRBV6-3 and TRBJ1-5; TRBD1 matches at 8 bases. V lost 7 bases, J lost 4 bases, and 3 bases stayed unmatched. The CDR3 has 13 residues. CDR1 and CDR2 (germline): MNHEY, SVGEGT. The CDR3, as DNA: TGTGCCAGCACACGGACAGGGAATCAGCCCCAGCATTTT. Its translation is CASTRTGNQPQHF.

The chain is built from TRBV11-2 and TRBJ2-2; 7 bases align to TRBD1. The germline gives CDR1 SGHAT, CDR2 FQNNGV. There are 16 residues in the CDR3. The V and J ends lost 1 base and 4 bases, in that order; junction bases with no gene match: 6. DNA for the CDR3: TGTGCCAGCAGCTTAGTATTAGACAGGGTCACCGGGGAGCTGTTTTTT. It specifies CASSLVLDRVTGELFF.

The rearrangement links TRBV12-3 or TRBV12-4 to TRBJ1-5; D might be TRBD1 (5 bases). The CDR3 contains 17 residues. Trimming pared 5 bases from V and 3 bases from J, leaving 20 bases between. The CDR3 nucleotides are TGTGCCAGCAGTATGGACCGGGGCGCAGGCAACAATCAGCCCCAGCATTTT. Translation gives CASSMDRGAGNNQPQHF.

The chain joins TRBV29-1 to TRBJ1-1, with D perhaps matching TRBD1 (5 bases). The V and J ends lost 4 bases and 1 base respectively, with 13 bases between them. The CDR3 spans 14 residues. From germline, CDR1 is SQVTM and CDR2 ANQGSEA. CDR3 sequence (DNA): TGCAGCGTTGCGGGGGTTTGGGCGAACACTGAAGCTTTCTTT. Its protein product is CSVAGVWANTEAFF.

J is TRBJ2-1 and V is TRBV29-1; D remains unclear. The CDR3 covers 12 residues. V dropped 1 base and J dropped 15 bases, with 16 bases sitting between them. CDR1 and CDR2 from the germline V gene are SQVTM and ANQGSEA. The CDR3 DNA is TGCAGCGTTGAAGTTGGGCACGGGTGGTTGTTCTTC. Residues: CSVEVGHGWLFF.

V is TRBV5-3 and J is TRBJ2-2; 11 positions agree with TRBD2. TRBV5-3 is flagged as an ORF with uncertain function. J gave up 0 bases and V 10 bases, and 23 bases lay outside the gene matches. This CDR3 region has 21 residues. The CDR3 loop is CAGRAWRKPGLAEANTGELFF. CDR3 DNA sequence: TGTGCCGGCAGAGCTTGGAGGAAGCCGGGACTAGCGGAGGCGAACACCGGGGAGCTGTTTTTT.

This clonotype has only a few counts. The chain joins TRBV7-2 to TRBJ1-2; 7 bases fit TRBD1. The CDR3 has 15 amino acids. The V gene end was trimmed by 4 bases and the J gene end by 3 bases; junction bases not matched to a gene: 8. The germline V gene has CDR1 SGHTA and CDR2 FQGNSA. CDR3 sequence reads: CASSWILGTDYGYTF. The CDR3 nucleotides read TGTGCCAGCAGCTGGATCCTCGGGACAGACTATGGCTACACCTTC.

In this sample, this clonotype turned up a few times. The V and J genes are TRBV7-9 and TRBJ2-7, with D tentatively TRBD2 (6 bases). The germline gives CDR1 SEHNR, CDR2 FQNEAQ (reference sequence). V was trimmed by 0 bases and J by 7 bases, leaving 13 bases between them. The length of the CDR3 is 14 residues. CDR3 nucleotides: TGTGCCAGCAGCTTAGCCCCCACTAGCTCTGAGCAGTACTTC. Protein: CASSLAPTSSEQYF.